This T cell receptor beta chain is from a study of T cell responses to AZD1222 COVID-19 vaccine. Study results and caveats: There were mostly white British donors and more females than males, and clonal diversity was possibly underestimated. Vaccine-associated CD4 TCRs spanned spike, dominant at 160-218 and 743-854.

Assay used: immunoSEQ multiplex PCR; TCRdb lists only in-frame clones, some missing. Altogether about 110,000 clones are present, around 82% being singletons, with the ten largest covering around 4.6%. With 0 bases removed from V and 0 bases from J, the gap between germline ends came to 6 bases. The CDR3 runs 15 residues. CDR1 is MNHNY and CDR2 is SVGAGI in the germline V gene (reference sequence). As for this clone: Its antigen is still unknown. This sample includes further DNA sequences coding for the same CDR3.

The clonotype was recovered from an adult in good health. The source material was peripheral blood, sampled on day 0 of AZD1222 vaccination. The chain couples TRBV6-6 to TRBJ2-4; D uncertain. The CDR3 here is CASSYSSLAKNIQYF. In DNA form, the CDR3 reads TGTGCCAGCAGTTACTCGTCCCTAGCCAAAAACATTCAGTACTTC.